This T cell receptor (beta chain) was found in a study of a mutant IDH1 vaccine in newly diagnosed glioma. Overall study: Vaccine dosing followed radiotherapy by 4-6 weeks, or accompanied temozolomide cycles. Pretreatment consisted of radiotherapy, temozolomide, or both, with most receiving both. Visits designated V12 and V13 were conducted at weeks 35 and 47, respectively. Findings and limits, study-wide: Overall, just under 95% of patients had vaccine-induced immune responses.

Method: immunoSEQ multiplex PCR; TCRdb's copy keeps in-frame clones and lacks some. Among 45,000 to 65,000 clones listed, about two thirds were seen once. As to time point: week 47, end of study. The vaccine gave 300 ug of a 20-mer mutant IDH1 peptide subcutaneously per dose. As to this clone: Its matching antigen is unknown.

The J segment lost 8 bases and the V segment lost 5 bases, leaving 12 bases of the junction unmatched. The CDR3 is 14 amino acids. Germline loops: CDR1 SGHNT, CDR2 YYREEE (reference sequence). The source material was peripheral blood mononuclear cells (PBMCs), sampled from a glioma patient whose treatment included an IDH1 peptide vaccine. The TCR was taken from a man between 35 and 55 years old with glioma. Some clones in this sample may be carry-over from other donors' samples. J is TRBJ1-2 and V is TRBV5-4, with 7 nucleotides matching TRBD1. The CDR3 loop reads CASRHDRASEGYTF. The CDR3 nucleotides read TGTGCCAGCAGACACGACAGGGCTTCAGAAGGCTACACCTTC. Using reference TRBV5-4 and TRBJ1-2 for the parts outside the CDR3, the full variable domain is ETGVTQSPTHLIKTRGQQVTLRCSSQSGHNTVSWYQQALGQGPQFIFQYYREEENGRGNFPPRFSGLQFPNYSSELNVNALELDDSALYLCASRHDRASEGYTFGSGTRLTVV.